These 15 T cell receptor beta chains originate from one sample sequenced in a study of blood T cell repertoires in COVID-19. Generated by immunoSEQ multiplex PCR, the TCRdb table keeps only in-frame clones and is missing some. The profile shows under 150,000 clones, 81% of them singletons. Input material: peripheral blood. These receptors originate from a woman aged 55-70 years with active or convalescent COVID-19.

The chain joins TRBV29-1 to TRBJ2-4, with 10 bases lining up with TRBD1. V lost 7 bases and J lost 5; bases outside the gene matches: 2. From germline, CDR1 is SQVTM and CDR2 ANQGSEA. This CDR3 contains 12 residues. The CDR3 loop is CSAGTGENIQYF. CDR3 in DNA: TGCAGCGCCGGGACAGGGGAAAACATTCAGTACTTC. Looking up the rest from reference TRBV29-1 and TRBJ2-4 gives the full variable domain: SAVISQKPSRDICQRGTSLTIQCQVDSQVTMMFWYRQQPGQSLTLIATANQGSEATYESGFVIDKFPISRPNLTFSTLTVSNMSPEDSSIYLCSAGTGENIQYFGAGTRLSVL.

The CDR3 region has the DNA TGTGCCAGCAGCTGGACGGGACTCCCTGAAACTGAAGCTTTCTTT. Translation: CASSWTGLPETEAFF. The V gene is TRBV11-2, the J gene TRBJ1-1, with D perhaps matching TRBD1 (5 bases). Deletions cut 4 bases from V and 5 bases from J, with 17 bases between. CDR1 SGHAT and CDR2 FQNNGV come from the germline V gene. The length of the CDR3 is 15 residues.

The V gene is TRBV27, the J gene TRBJ1-1; TRBD1 might be the D (5 bases). Looked up from germline, CDR1 is MNHEY and CDR2 is SMNVEV (reference sequence). The V end lost 6 bases, the J end lost 6 bases, and 14 bases lay between the germline ends. CDR3 length equals 13 residues. The CDR3 DNA follows: TGTGCCAGCAGCCTTAGCCGGGGGGCTGAAGCTTTCTTT. This sequence encodes CASSLSRGAEAFF.

The sample holds one count of this clone. The rearrangement uses TRBV7-8 and TRBJ1-5; D might be TRBD1 (6 bases). CDR3 length equals 15 residues. V lost 5 bases and J 2 bases, leaving 13 bases between the germline ends. Germline V lookup: CDR1 SGHVS, CDR2 FQNEAQ. The CDR3 DNA is TGTGCCAGCAGCCTTACGGACAGCCGCAATCAGCCCCAGCATTTT. Amino acid sequence: CASSLTDSRNQPQHF.

In this sample, this clone turned up once. V and J are TRBV23-1 and TRBJ1-6, with a tentative D call TRBD1 (6 bases). TRBV23-1 counts as an open reading frame of uncertain function. This CDR3 is built from 15 residues. The ends were cut back, 0 bases at V and 6 bases at J, with 9 bases in the middle. In DNA form, the CDR3 reads TGCGCCAGCAGTCAATCACAGGGCAGTAATTCACCCCTCCACTTT. As protein: CASSQSQGSNSPLHF.

The chain has TRBV10-2 and TRBJ1-6; tentatively, D is TRBD1 (5 bases). Germline CDR1 reads WSHSY; CDR2 reads SAAADI. This CDR3 is built from 14 residues. Trimming pared 3 bases from V and 7 bases from J, leaving 10 bases between. The CDR3 reads CASSEPGRNSPLHF. The CDR3 nucleotides read TGCGCCAGCAGTGAACCAGGGCGAAATTCACCCCTCCACTTT.

The chain uses TRBV28 and TRBJ2-1, with 8 bases that match TRBD2. V was pared by 5 bases and J by 8 bases, with 14 bases of the junction left unmatched. The CDR3 is made up of 16 amino acids. From germline, CDR1 is MDHEN and CDR2 SYDVKM. In nucleotides, the CDR3 is TGTGCCAGCAGTCAACAAACTAGCGGCCATATGGATGAGCAGTTCTTC. This gives the protein CASSQQTSGHMDEQFF.

The chain has TRBV28 and TRBJ1-2; a weak D match, TRBD1 (5 bases). V was clipped by 6 bases and J by 0 bases, with 17 bases between them. This CDR3 contains 16 residues. Germline V gene sequence: CDR1 MDHEN, CDR2 SYDVKM. CDR3 sequence reads: CASSQMGTGANYGYTF. The CDR3 DNA sequence: TGTGCCAGCAGCCAAATGGGAACAGGAGCTAACTATGGCTACACCTTC.

The table lists this clone with a few counts. This chain joins TRBV5-1 and TRBJ1-5; TRBD1 might be the D (6 bases). V shed 1 base and J shed 7 bases, with 9 bases lying between them. The CDR3 sequence is 13 residues long. The germline gives CDR1 SGHRS, CDR2 YFSETQ. The CDR3 nucleotides read TGCGCCAGCAGCTTGATGCAGGGGCAGCCCCAGCATTTT. Translating gives CASSLMQGQPQHF.

The genes are TRBV5-4 and TRBJ2-7; 7 bases align to TRBD2. The CDR3 contains 12 residues. With V trimmed by 3 bases and J by 6 bases, 3 bases remained unmatched. The germline V gene encodes CDR1 SGHNT and CDR2 YYREEE (reference sequence). CDR3 loop: CASSWGGSEQYV. CDR3 DNA sequence: TGTGCCAGCAGCTGGGGGGGGTCCGAGCAGTACGTC.

This clone was detected once. The chain employs TRBV5-1 and TRBJ2-3; 11 nucleotides line up with TRBD1. The trim removed 4 bases at V and 4 bases at J, leaving 5 bases unmatched. The CDR3 covers 15 residues. The germline V gene encodes CDR1 SGHRS and CDR2 YFSETQ. The CDR3 nucleotides read TGCGCCAGCAGCCGGACAGGGGGCGCTTCAGATACGCAGTATTTT. It specifies CASSRTGGASDTQYF.

V usage is TRBV9 and J usage is TRBJ1-1; no definite D call. V was pared by 9 bases and J by 1 base, with 13 bases between. The germline V gene has CDR1 SGDLS and CDR2 YYNGEE. The CDR3 length is 13 residues. The CDR3 reads CANTGGKNTEAFF. CDR3 coding DNA: TGTGCCAACACCGGAGGGAAGAACACTGAAGCTTTCTTT.

J is TRBJ1-5 and V is TRBV6-5, with D perhaps TRBD1 (6 bases). Germline V gene data show CDR1 as MNHEY and CDR2 as SVGAGI. The CDR3 is 15 residues long. V was clipped by 6 bases and J by 4 bases, with 16 bases between them. The CDR3 DNA reads TGTGCCAGCAGCTTAGACAGGTTTGGGAATCAGCCCCAGCATTTT. This translates into CASSLDRFGNQPQHF.

This rearrangement joins TRBV10-3 to TRBJ1-2; TRBD1 aligns across 8 bases. The CDR3 has 15 amino acids. Losses at the gene ends were 2 bases for V and 1 base for J; bases not matched to a gene: 3. Germline V gives CDR1 ENHRY, CDR2 SYGVKD. CDR3 in DNA: TGTGCCATCAGTGAGGGGGACAGGTTTAACTATGGCTACACCTTC. Translation: CAISEGDRFNYGYTF.

The rearrangement links TRBV6-5 to TRBJ2-3; the match to TRBD1 covers 7 bases. Germline CDR1 MNHEY, CDR2 SVGAGI. Trimming at V came to 3 bases and at J to 0 bases, leaving 3 bases not matched to a gene. The length of the CDR3 is 15 residues. In nucleotides, the CDR3 is TGTGCCAGCAGTTATGGACAGGCTAGCACAGATACGCAGTATTTT. It specifies CASSYGQASTDTQYF.